This T cell receptor (beta chain) was observed in a study of cytomegalovirus exposure and HLA in healthy donors. Concerning this clone itself: What it binds is unknown.

Findings of the study overall: The classifier reportedly diagnosed cytomegalovirus status with high sensitivity and specificity. Many donors carried some public TCRs, although rarity characterized most TCR sequences. A list of about 180 TCR beta chains associated with cytomegalovirus was given. A subsequent analysis found that TCR clusters from the first cohort also tended to co-occur in the 120 or so validation repertoires, with approximately 95% of cluster scores above 0.

Produced via immunoSEQ multiplex PCR; TCRdb's table is partial and in-frame only. The sample shows 97,000 or so clones, roughly 95% of them seen only once. CDR3 length: 18 amino acids. The germline CDR1 and CDR2 sequences are KGHSH and LQKENI. V dropped 2 bases and J dropped 1; count of bases not matched to a gene: 10. Sequences were obtained from PBMCs. The sequence came from a woman under 30 in good health and CMV-seronegative. The J gene is TRBJ1-1, the V gene TRBV18, with 10 bases fitting TRBD1. The DNA for the CDR3 is TGTGCCAGCTCACCAGTCAAGGGGACAGGGGACTGGAACACTGAAGCTTTCTTT. Translation: CASSPVKGTGDWNTEAFF.